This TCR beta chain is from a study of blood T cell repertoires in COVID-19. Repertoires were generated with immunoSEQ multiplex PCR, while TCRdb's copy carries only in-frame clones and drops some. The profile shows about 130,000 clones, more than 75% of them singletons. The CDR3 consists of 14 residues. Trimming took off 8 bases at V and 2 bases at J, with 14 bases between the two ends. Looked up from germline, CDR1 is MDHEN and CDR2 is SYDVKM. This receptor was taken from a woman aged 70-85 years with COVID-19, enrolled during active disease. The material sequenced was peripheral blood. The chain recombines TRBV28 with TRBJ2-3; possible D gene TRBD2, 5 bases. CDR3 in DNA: TGTGCCAGCGCCCCGGCGGGCCTCACAGATACGCAGTATTTT. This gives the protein CASAPAGLTDTQYF.